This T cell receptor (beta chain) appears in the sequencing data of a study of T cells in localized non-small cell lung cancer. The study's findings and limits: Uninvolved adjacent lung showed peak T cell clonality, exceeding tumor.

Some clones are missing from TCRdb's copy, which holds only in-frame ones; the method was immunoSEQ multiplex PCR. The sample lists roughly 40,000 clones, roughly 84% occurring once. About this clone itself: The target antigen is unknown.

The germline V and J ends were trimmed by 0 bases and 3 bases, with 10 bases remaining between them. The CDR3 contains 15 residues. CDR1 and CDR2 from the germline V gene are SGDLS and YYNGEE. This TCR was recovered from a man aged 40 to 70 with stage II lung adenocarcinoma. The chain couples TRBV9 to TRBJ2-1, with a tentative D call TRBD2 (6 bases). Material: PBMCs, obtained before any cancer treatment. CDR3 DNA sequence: TGTGCCAGCAGCGTAGGGACTATACTCTACAATGAGCAGTTCTTC. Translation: CASSVGTILYNEQFF.